The sequence of this T cell receptor beta chain was determined in a study of cytomegalovirus exposure and HLA in healthy donors. Study findings and constraints: Apart from CMV serostatus, no immune exposure information was available. CMV antigen specificity of a few CMV-associated chains was confirmed in vitro. In a later analysis, V- and J-gene trimming of beta chains associated with a DCLRE1C missense variant, replicated independently.

Primers for the PCR totalled 60 Vbeta and 13 Jbeta. Clones were sequenced by immunoSEQ multiplex PCR, and TCRdb holds only the in-frame ones, with some missing. Of 200,000 to 250,000 clones listed, more than 75% were seen once; the top ten hold around 1.4%. About this clone: Its antigen remains unknown.

CDR1 and CDR2 from the germline V gene are LNHDA and SQIVND (reference sequence). This CDR3 region has 18 residues. Trimming removed 0 bases from V and 5 bases from J, with 22 bases in between. The sequence was collected from a human donor in good health. Source material: PBMCs. The gene calls are TRBV19 and TRBJ2-5, with D perhaps TRBD1 (6 bases). The CDR3 region has the DNA TGTGCCAGTAGTATAGATCGTAGTAAGGGGGTGTCGTCGGAGACCCAGTACTTC. Residues: CASSIDRSKGVSSETQYF.